This paragraph covers one T cell receptor (beta chain) sequence. Its target is unknown. Separate from the roughly 720-subject first cohort was the approximately 130-subject validation cohort, to which the donors belonged. The CDR3 extends over 17 amino acids. The germline V gene has CDR1 ENHRY and CDR2 SYGVKD. V lost 1 base, J lost 2 bases, and 4 bases stayed unmatched. The data derive from a study of cytomegalovirus exposure and HLA in healthy donors. General study findings and limits: The study put about 180 TCR beta chains on its list as cytomegalovirus-associated. It was reported that the classifier diagnosed cytomegalovirus status with high specificity and sensitivity in both the original and validation cohorts.

TCRdb keeps only in-frame clones here, not all; method: immunoSEQ multiplex PCR. This sample yields roughly 100,000 clones, of which approximately 90% are seen a single time; 1.5% to 2% belongs to the top ten. This clonotype originated in a woman younger than 30 in good health and CMV-seropositive. This chain joins TRBV10-3 and TRBJ2-6; TRBD1 aligns across 8 bases. The material sequenced was PBMCs. CDR3 amino acids: CAISEWQGATGANVLTF. The CDR3 DNA is TGTGCCATCAGTGAGTGGCAGGGGGCTACTGGGGCCAACGTCCTGACTTTC.